A single sample is the source of the 21 T cell receptor beta chains below, sequenced in a study of blood T cell repertoires in COVID-19. The data were produced by immunoSEQ multiplex PCR, yet TCRdb's version contains in-frame clones alone and is incomplete. The table records 150,000 or so clones, 82% of them present only once. Sample: peripheral blood. These receptors all stem from a human donor with acute or convalescent COVID-19. The donor label of this sample is uncertain.

This clone was seen only a few times. The chain employs TRBV5-1 and TRBJ2-3; 9 positions match TRBD1. The germline V gene encodes CDR1 SGHRS and CDR2 YFSETQ. V lost 0 bases and J lost 4; bases outside the gene matches: 9. The CDR3 is made up of 17 amino acids. The CDR3 DNA follows: TGCGCCAGCAGCTTGGGTTGGGGGACAGGGTTTGCAGATACGCAGTATTTT. This encodes CASSLGWGTGFADTQYF.

The sample holds one count of this clone. The genes are TRBV5-1 and TRBJ2-7; D call uncertain. Trimming shortened V by 0 bases and J by 3 bases, and 13 bases separated the two germline ends. This CDR3 has 15 residues. Germline-derived CDR1 and CDR2 are SGHRS and YFSETQ. CDR3: CASSLGGSEVYEQYF. The CDR3, as DNA: TGCGCCAGCAGCTTGGGCGGCTCGGAAGTCTACGAGCAGTACTTC.

V gene TRBV2 combines with J gene TRBJ2-5, with D perhaps TRBD1 (6 bases). V lost 2 bases and J lost 3, with 13 bases in between. Germline-derived CDR1 and CDR2 are SNHLY and FYNNEI. The CDR3 length is 15 residues. The CDR3 region is CASSESRGNEETQYF. CDR3 sequence (DNA): TGTGCCAGCAGTGAAAGCAGGGGAAACGAAGAGACCCAGTACTTC.

This clone has just a few counts. In DNA, the CDR3 is TGTGCCAGCAGCCGCAGGGTGAACACTGAAGCTTTCTTT. Protein sequence: CASSRRVNTEAFF. The chain combines TRBV13 with TRBJ1-1; the D gene is possibly TRBD1 (5 bases). The ends were cut back, 5 bases at V and 0 bases at J, with 7 bases in the middle. This CDR3 has 13 amino acids. Germline lookup yields CDR1 PRHDT and CDR2 FYEKMQ (reference sequence).

V and J are TRBV27 and TRBJ2-1, with TRBD1 matching over 9 bases. The junction had 12 bases not matched to a gene; V was cut back by 5 bases and J by 7 bases. CDR1 MNHEY and CDR2 SMNVEV come from the germline V gene (reference sequence). The length of the CDR3 is 16 residues. This CDR3 reads CASSPQGQGRMNEQFF. CDR3 nucleotides: TGTGCCAGCAGTCCCCAAGGACAGGGGAGAATGAATGAGCAGTTCTTC.

The rearrangement uses TRBV12-3 or TRBV12-4 and TRBJ1-1; a possible D gene is TRBD1 (5 bases). CDR3 length equals 13 residues. The V end was cut by 3 bases, the J end by 4 bases, with 9 bases between. CDR3 bases: TGTGCCAGCAGTTTGAATAGGGGCACTGAAGCTTTCTTT. Protein sequence: CASSLNRGTEAFF.

V gene TRBV5-4 combines with J gene TRBJ1-2, with D perhaps TRBD1 (6 bases). This CDR3 comprises 12 residues. CDR1 is SGHNT, CDR2 YYREEE, per germline (reference sequence). V lost 3 bases and J lost 5, with 8 bases in between. This CDR3 is CASSSGEYGYTF. In DNA, the CDR3 is TGTGCCAGCAGCTCAGGGGAGTATGGCTACACCTTC.

The chain employs TRBV6-5 and TRBJ1-5; 10 bases are shared with TRBD1. Germline CDR1 MNHEY, CDR2 SVGAGI. The CDR3 extends over 13 amino acids. The V gene end was trimmed by 8 bases and the J gene end by 7 bases; junction bases not matched to a gene: 5. The DNA of the CDR3 is TGTGCCAGCCACGACAGGGGGCACCAGCCCCAGCATTTT. Its protein product is CASHDRGHQPQHF.

Points on this clone: This same CDR3 is encoded by further DNA sequences in the sample. The J gene is TRBJ1-4, the V gene TRBV14; D possibly corresponds to TRBD1 (6 bases). Trimming took off 0 bases at V and 7 bases at J, with 12 bases between the two ends. In germline, CDR1 is SGHDN, CDR2 FVKESK. CDR3 length: 15 residues. The CDR3 is CASSQEGGAGEKLFF. CDR3 nucleotide sequence: TGTGCCAGCAGCCAAGAAGGGGGGGCCGGTGAAAAACTGTTTTTT.

V usage is TRBV5-4 and J usage is TRBJ2-5, with TRBD2 as a possible D gene (5 bases). The germline CDR1 and CDR2 sequences are SGHNT and YYREEE (reference sequence). Trimming removed 0 bases at V and 2 bases at J, with 11 bases between. The CDR3 loop spans 15 amino acids. CDR3 nucleotide sequence: TGTGCCAGCAGCTTGGGGTCCGGGATTCAAGAGACCCAGTACTTC. Protein sequence: CASSLGSGIQETQYF.

CDR3 coding DNA: TGTGCCAGCAGCCTGATGGACAGTATGACGTTCTTC. Residues: CASSLMDSMTFF. J is TRBJ2-1 and V is TRBV2, with D perhaps matching TRBD1 (6 bases). From germline, CDR1 is SNHLY and CDR2 FYNNEI. The CDR3 extends over 12 amino acids. V was shortened by 6 bases and J by 15 bases, with 18 bases between the two germline ends.

The chain joins TRBV4-2 to TRBJ2-3; 10 positions agree with TRBD2. The germline V gene encodes CDR1 LGHNA and CDR2 YNFKEQ. The CDR3 spans 18 residues. The V segment lost 0 bases and the J segment 2 bases; nucleotides outside the gene matches: 8. The CDR3 region has the DNA TGTGCCAGCAGCCAAGAGTATGCTAGCGGGGGCCTCACAGATACGCAGTATTTT. It translates to CASSQEYASGGLTDTQYF.

This chain joins TRBV19 and TRBJ1-2; D gene ambiguous. CDR3 length: 12 amino acids. Germline loops: CDR1 LNHDA, CDR2 SQIVND (reference sequence). The ends were cut back, 7 bases at V and 1 base at J, with 7 bases in the middle. The CDR3 reads CASKRDNYGYTF. Written as DNA, the CDR3 is TGTGCCAGTAAGAGGGATAACTATGGCTACACCTTC. Full variable domain (outside the CDR3, taken from reference TRBV19 and TRBJ1-2): DGGITQSPKYLFRKEGQNVTLSCEQNLNHDAMYWYRQDPGQGLRLIYYSQIVNDFQKGDIAEGYSVSREKKESFPLTVTSAQKNPTAFYLCASKRDNYGYTFGSGTRLTVV.

The chain couples TRBV7-2 to TRBJ1-1; the match to TRBD1 covers 7 bases. CDR1 and CDR2 from the germline V gene are SGHTA and FQGNSA. The trim removed 6 bases at V and 0 bases at J, leaving 7 bases unmatched. The CDR3 totals 15 residues. CDR3: CASRSMTGLNTEAFF. DNA of the CDR3: TGTGCCAGCAGATCGATGACAGGGTTGAACACTGAAGCTTTCTTT.

The chain links TRBV5-6 to TRBJ2-7, with D tentatively TRBD2 (5 bases). This CDR3 contains 14 residues. Germline lookup yields CDR1 SGHDT and CDR2 YYEEEE. Trimming pared 3 bases from V and 1 base from J, leaving 11 bases between. DNA for the CDR3: TGTGCCAGCAGCTCCCGGCGGGTTTCCTACGAGCAGTACTTC. Encoded protein: CASSSRRVSYEQYF.

The rearrangement joins TRBV30 to TRBJ1-2, with 10 bases that match TRBD1. The CDR3 has 14 amino acids. J gave up 6 bases and V 1 base, and 5 bases lay outside the gene matches. CDR1 is GTSNPN and CDR2 is SVGIG in the germline V gene (reference sequence). The CDR3 sequence is CAWSGGQGFNGYTF. Written as DNA, the CDR3 is TGTGCCTGGAGTGGGGGACAGGGGTTCAATGGCTACACCTTC.

This chain links TRBV7-2 with TRBJ1-5; 8 positions match TRBD1. The trim removed 5 bases at V and 9 bases at J, leaving 12 bases unmatched. The length of the CDR3 is 15 residues. From germline, CDR1 is SGHTA and CDR2 FQGNSA. CDR3 DNA: TGTGCCAGCAGCCCCGGACAGGGCTATAGTCTGCCCCAGCATTTT. Protein sequence: CASSPGQGYSLPQHF.

The gene calls are TRBV19 and TRBJ2-2, with 9 bases lining up with TRBD2. There are 16 residues in the CDR3. Germline V gives CDR1 LNHDA, CDR2 SQIVND (reference sequence). V dropped 5 bases and J dropped 2; count of bases not matched to a gene: 6. The CDR3 DNA is TGTGCCAGTAGTGTCCTTAGCGGGGGAAACACCGGGGAGCTGTTTTTT. Amino acid sequence: CASSVLSGGNTGELFF.

J is TRBJ1-5 and V is TRBV6-5; 8 nucleotides agree with TRBD1. The CDR3 has 15 residues. The junction had 12 bases not matched to a gene; V was cut back by 8 bases and J by 6 bases. In germline, CDR1 is MNHEY, CDR2 SVGAGI. The CDR3 region is CASSVTTQGAQPQHF. DNA for the CDR3: TGTGCCAGCTCGGTCACAACTCAGGGGGCTCAGCCCCAGCATTTT.

This chain joins TRBV6-1 and TRBJ1-4; a weak D match, TRBD1 (6 bases). Per the germline V gene, CDR1 is MNHNS and CDR2 is SASEGT. This CDR3 comprises 18 residues. V was cut by 3 bases and J by 5 bases, with 22 bases left in between. The chain's CDR3 is CASSDPGHGGRSNEKLFF. The CDR3, as DNA: TGTGCCAGCAGTGACCCGGGACACGGGGGGCGGTCGAATGAAAAACTGTTTTTT.

CDR3 amino acids: CASSQSIAGGPGETQYF. For the CDR3, the DNA is TGCGCCAGCAGCCAATCAATAGCGGGGGGGCCAGGAGAGACCCAGTACTTC. The chain combines TRBV4-1 with TRBJ2-5, with 11 nucleotides matching TRBD2. After removal of 2 bases from V and 4 bases from J, the junction contained 9 bases not matched to a gene. Germline V gene lookup returns CDR1 MGHRA and CDR2 YSYEKL. The CDR3 sequence is 17 residues long.